The clone carrying this T cell receptor beta chain was seen only a few times. The record originates from a study of blood T cell repertoires in COVID-19. Whole-study context: From the United States, Italy and Spain came samples of acute and convalescent COVID-19. T cells, B-cell-depleted T cells, or PBMCs supplied cDNA or gDNA.

Germline V CDR1 and CDR2: LNHDA, SQIVND (reference sequence). This CDR3 has 13 residues. The ends were cut back, 9 bases at V and 0 bases at J, with 11 bases in the middle. Source study methods: By means of reference gene primer amplification, nucleated cell counts were estimated. Using immunoSEQ multiplex PCR, the repertoire was profiled, and TCRdb retains in-frame clones only, with some absent. The V and J calls and the clone size are those of that table, but D and trimming were determined from the DNA. The sample contains roughly 100,000 clones, 79% of which appear only once. Sequenced material: peripheral blood. V gene TRBV19 combines with J gene TRBJ2-5; D is perhaps TRBD2 (6 bases). This sequence originates from a woman of 80 years or more with active or convalescent COVID-19. The CDR3 sequence: CASRDWNQETQYF. The CDR3 bases are TGTGCCAGCCGGGACTGGAACCAAGAGACCCAGTACTTC.